This T cell receptor beta chain was sequenced in a study of blood T cell repertoires in COVID-19. Study at large: Samples representing acute and convalescent COVID-19 were sourced from the United States, Italy and Spain. The cDNA or gDNA used as material had been derived from T cells, B-cell-depleted T cells, or PBMCs.

Original analysis: Researchers report that nucleated cell counts were estimated from reference gene primer amplification. Sequencing used immunoSEQ multiplex PCR; TCRdb keeps in-frame clones, though not all of them. The V and J calls and clone size are taken from that table; D and trimming were inferred from the DNA. Of around 79,000 clones listed, about 87% are singletons. V was pared by 0 bases and J by 3 bases, with 8 bases between. CDR3 size: 14 residues. Germline CDR1 and CDR2: KGHSH and LQKENI. A single count supports this clone. This chain uses TRBV18 with TRBJ1-1; D may be TRBD1 (5 bases). Sequencing used peripheral blood. This TCR was recovered from a human donor in a cohort sampled during active COVID-19. Here the CDR3 DNA reads TGTGCCAGCTCACCACCTAGCAGGGACACTGAAGCTTTCTTT. Translation gives CASSPPSRDTEAFF. The whole variable domain, filled in from reference TRBV18 and TRBJ1-1, reads NAGVMQNPRHLVRRRGQEARLRCSPMKGHSHVYWYRQLPEEGLKFMVYLQKENIIDESGMPKERFSAEFPKEGPSILRIQQVVRGDSAAYFCASSPPSRDTEAFFGQGTRLTVV.